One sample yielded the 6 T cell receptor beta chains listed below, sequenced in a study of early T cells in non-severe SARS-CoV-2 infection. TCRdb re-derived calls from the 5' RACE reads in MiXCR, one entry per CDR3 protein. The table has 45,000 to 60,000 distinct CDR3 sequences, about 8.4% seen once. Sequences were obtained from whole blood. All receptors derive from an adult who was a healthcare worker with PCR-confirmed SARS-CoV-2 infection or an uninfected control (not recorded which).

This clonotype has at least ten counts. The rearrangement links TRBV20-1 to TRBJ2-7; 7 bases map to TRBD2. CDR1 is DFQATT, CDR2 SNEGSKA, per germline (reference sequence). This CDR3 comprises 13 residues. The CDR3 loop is CSPKKAGEGEQYF. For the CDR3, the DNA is TGCAGCCCGAAGAAGGCGGGAGAAGGCGAGCAGTACTTC.

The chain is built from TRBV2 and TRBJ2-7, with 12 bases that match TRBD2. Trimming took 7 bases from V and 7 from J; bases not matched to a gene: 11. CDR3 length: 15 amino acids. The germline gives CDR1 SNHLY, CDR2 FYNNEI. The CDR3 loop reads CASKDRLAGEAEQYF. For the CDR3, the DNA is TGTGCCAGCAAGGACAGACTAGCGGGAGAGGCTGAGCAGTACTTC.

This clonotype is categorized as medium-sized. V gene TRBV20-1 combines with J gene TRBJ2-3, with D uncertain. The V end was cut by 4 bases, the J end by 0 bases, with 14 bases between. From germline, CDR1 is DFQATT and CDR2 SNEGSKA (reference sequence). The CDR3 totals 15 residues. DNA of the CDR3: TGCAGTGCTATCCGGAGCGCGACAAGCACAGATACGCAGTATTTT. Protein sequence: CSAIRSATSTDTQYF.

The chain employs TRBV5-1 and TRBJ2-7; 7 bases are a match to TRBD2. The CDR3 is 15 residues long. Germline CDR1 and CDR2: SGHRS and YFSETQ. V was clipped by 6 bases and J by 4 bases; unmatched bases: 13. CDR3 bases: TGCGCCAGCACCCCAACACCGGGAGGTCTTTACGAGCAGTACTTC. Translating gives CASTPTPGGLYEQYF.

Here the CDR3 reads CASRTTLYEQYF. Here the CDR3 DNA reads TGTGCCAGCAGGACTACTTTGTACGAGCAGTACTTC. The chain combines TRBV28 with TRBJ2-7; D perhaps matches TRBD2 (5 bases). The CDR3 sequence is 12 residues long. The ends were cut back, 6 bases at V and 4 bases at J, with 10 bases in the middle. Looked up from germline, CDR1 is MDHEN and CDR2 is SYDVKM.

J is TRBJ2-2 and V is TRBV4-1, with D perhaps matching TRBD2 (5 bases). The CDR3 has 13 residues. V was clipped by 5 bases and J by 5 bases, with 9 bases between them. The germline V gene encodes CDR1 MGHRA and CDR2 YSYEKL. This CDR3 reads CASSGGQTGELFF. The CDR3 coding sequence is TGCGCCAGCAGCGGCGGGCAGACCGGGGAGCTGTTTTTT.